The clone carrying this TCR beta chain was found a few times. The antigen remains unidentified. The data are from a study of regulatory T cells in long-lasting Graves disease. Findings and caveats of the study: Persistent Graves' patients showed less TCR diversity than newly diagnosed patients showed. New patients shared 1,000 or so public clonotypes, and persistent patients shared more, with around 2,600. With persistent disease, TRBV28, TRBJ1-2 and TRBJ2-5 were the favored segments.

TCR beta libraries were built with iRepertoire HTBI primers and Arm-PCR of CDR3 regions. From the multiplex PCR reads, TCRdb called clonotypes with MiXCR, one entry per CDR3 protein. Of 700,000 or so distinct CDR3 sequences in the sample, about 30% were seen once. Time point: persistent/refractory GD, antithyroid drugs over 5 years with positive TRAb. Construction of the TCR library relied on RNA isolated from PBMCs. EDTA tubes collected roughly 10 milliliters of peripheral blood. There are 15 residues in the CDR3. Germline assignment: CDR1 SQVTM and CDR2 ANQGSEA. V was pared by 3 bases and J by 7 bases, with 13 bases of the junction left unmatched.

The TCR comes from a female donor with Graves disease. The sequencing used peripheral blood mononuclear cells (PBMCs), collected when the disease was refractory, from a patient treated with antithyroid drugs. This chain connects TRBV29-1 to TRBJ2-5, with 8 bases lining up with TRBD1. The CDR3 nucleotides are TGCAGCGTTGATTGGGGGCGGACAGGGATAGTGACCCAGTACTTC. This codes for CSVDWGRTGIVTQYF.